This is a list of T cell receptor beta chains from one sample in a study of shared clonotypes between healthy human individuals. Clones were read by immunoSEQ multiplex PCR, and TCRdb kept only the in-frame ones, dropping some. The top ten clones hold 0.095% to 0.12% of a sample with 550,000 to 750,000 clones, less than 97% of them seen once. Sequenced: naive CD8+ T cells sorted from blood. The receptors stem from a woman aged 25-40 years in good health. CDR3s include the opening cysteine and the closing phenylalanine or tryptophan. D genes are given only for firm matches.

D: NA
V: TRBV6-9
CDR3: CASSYEGNYGYTF

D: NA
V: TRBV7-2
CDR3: CASSLWAGYEQYF

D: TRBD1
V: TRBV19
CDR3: CASSMTGLGANVLTF

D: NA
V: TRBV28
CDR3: CASSHGGVSSGNTIYF

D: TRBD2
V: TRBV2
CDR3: CASSPGTSVADTQYF

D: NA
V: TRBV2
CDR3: CASSDIPGYRGGYNEQFF

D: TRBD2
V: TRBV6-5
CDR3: CASGLAGIHEQYF

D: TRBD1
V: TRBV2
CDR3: CASSGDRYEQYF

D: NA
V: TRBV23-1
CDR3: CASSQETLRTDQPQHF

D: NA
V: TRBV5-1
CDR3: CASSSKGTSVLNEKLFF

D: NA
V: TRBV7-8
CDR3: CASSLIGYEQYF

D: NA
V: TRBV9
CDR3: CASSLRAVSSYNEQFF

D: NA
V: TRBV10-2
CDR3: CASGYPSSIEVKTDTQYF

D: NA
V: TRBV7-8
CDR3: CATSGDLDTDTQYF

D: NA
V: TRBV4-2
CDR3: CASRQGLVDEQFF

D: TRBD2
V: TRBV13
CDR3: CASSLGREGLETDTQYF

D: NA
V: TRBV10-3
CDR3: CASTGSYEQYF